These 21 T cell receptor beta chains originate from one sample sequenced in a study of blood T cell repertoires in COVID-19. Sequenced by immunoSEQ multiplex PCR; TCRdb stores in-frame clones only, minus some. There are under 130,000 clones in the sample; about 88% occur only once, and roughly 6.2% lies in the top ten. The source material was peripheral blood. These receptors came from a human donor in a cohort sampled during active COVID-19.

The gene calls are TRBV19 and TRBJ2-1; possible D gene TRBD2, 6 bases. Germline V gene data show CDR1 as LNHDA and CDR2 as SQIVND (reference sequence). The V end was cut by 9 bases, the J end by 2 bases, with 17 bases between. The CDR3 spans 15 residues. The DNA of the CDR3 is TGTGCCAGCCGAAAACCTAGCGCGACCTACAATGAGCAGTTCTTC. Translating it yields CASRKPSATYNEQFF.

V gene TRBV7-9 combines with J gene TRBJ2-1, with 7 bases matching TRBD2. V shed 2 bases, J shed 2 bases, and the junction held 6 bases outside the gene matches. There are 16 residues in the CDR3. Germline V lookup: CDR1 SEHNR, CDR2 FQNEAQ (reference sequence). The CDR3 protein is CASSLWQAGAYNEQFF. CDR3 in DNA: TGTGCCAGCAGCTTATGGCAGGCGGGAGCCTACAATGAGCAGTTCTTC. Together with reference TRBV7-9 and TRBJ2-1, the CDR3 gives the full variable domain: DTGVSQNPRHKITKRGQNVTFRCDPISEHNRLYWYRQTLGQGPEFLTYFQNEAQLEKSRLLSDRFSAERPKGSFSTLEIQRTEQGDSAMYLCASSLWQAGAYNEQFFGPGTRLTVL.

The chain recombines TRBV19 with TRBJ1-5; 9 bases agree with TRBD1. CDR3 length equals 18 residues. The V segment lost 5 bases and the J segment 6 bases; nucleotides outside the gene matches: 17. The germline gives CDR1 LNHDA, CDR2 SQIVND (reference sequence). CDR3 sequence (DNA): TGTGCCAGTAGTTTAGGACAGGGGAGGGGTGCATACGGTCAGCCCCAGCATTTT. Protein: CASSLGQGRGAYGQPQHF.

The sample holds one count of this clone. The rearrangement uses TRBV7-9 and TRBJ2-3, with 8 bases aligning to TRBD2. The CDR3 runs to 17 residues. Germline CDR1 SEHNR, CDR2 FQNEAQ (reference sequence). J was trimmed by 0 bases and V by 2 bases; bases with no gene match: 7. CDR3 bases: TGTGCCAGCAGCTTATTCGGAGTAGCGGGGAGCACAGATACGCAGTATTTT. Protein sequence: CASSLFGVAGSTDTQYF.

In DNA form, the CDR3 reads TGTGCCAGTAGTATCGGGGGTAGCACAGATACGCAGTATTTT. Protein: CASSIGGSTDTQYF. The genes are TRBV19 and TRBJ2-3; possibly TRBD2 for D (6 bases). CDR3 length equals 14 residues. Trimming pared 3 bases from V and 0 bases from J, leaving 7 bases between. Germline-derived CDR1 and CDR2 are LNHDA and SQIVND (reference sequence).

The V gene is TRBV29-1, the J gene TRBJ2-1; 8 bases match TRBD2. The CDR3 consists of 15 residues. Germline loops: CDR1 SQVTM, CDR2 ANQGSEA. The CDR3 DNA sequence: TGCAGTCTAAACTGGATACGGGAGGGCCTTAATGAGCAGTTCTTC. Its protein product is CSLNWIREGLNEQFF.

The V gene is TRBV7-3, the J gene TRBJ2-5; TRBD1 aligns across 7 bases. V lost 5 bases and J lost 5; bases outside the gene matches: 8. The CDR3 is made up of 14 amino acids. The germline CDR1 and CDR2 sequences are SGHTA and FQGTGA. As DNA, the CDR3 is TGTGCCAGCAGCGCAGCCAGGGGGACGGAGACCCAGTACTTC. Translating it yields CASSAARGTETQYF.

V usage is TRBV19 and J usage is TRBJ1-2; D not resolved. Trimming removed 2 bases at V and 4 bases at J, with 17 bases between. CDR3 size: 16 residues. Germline-derived CDR1 and CDR2 are LNHDA and SQIVND (reference sequence). CDR3 region: CASSISRLRAAYGYTF. CDR3 DNA sequence: TGTGCCAGTAGTATATCCCGCTTGAGGGCCGCCTATGGCTACACCTTC.

A single count supports this clone. This chain links TRBV5-5 with TRBJ2-3, with D unresolved. Trimming took 0 bases from V and 0 from J, leaving 5 bases between them. CDR1 and CDR2 (germline): SGHKS, YYEKEE (reference sequence). There are 14 residues in the CDR3. CDR3 DNA: TGTGCCAGCAGCTTGGGTATGAGCACAGATACGCAGTATTTT. This gives the protein CASSLGMSTDTQYF.

The chain is built from TRBV5-1 and TRBJ2-1; D perhaps matches TRBD1 (5 bases). Germline assignment: CDR1 SGHRS and CDR2 YFSETQ. Trimming stripped 0 bases from V and 4 bases from J, with 8 bases between. CDR3 length: 14 residues. The CDR3 reads CASSLEGIYNEQFF. Written as DNA, the CDR3 is TGCGCCAGCAGCTTGGAGGGGATTTACAATGAGCAGTTCTTC.

The chain combines TRBV9 with TRBJ2-1; D might be TRBD2 (5 bases). This CDR3 contains 15 residues. Germline values: CDR1 SGDLS, CDR2 YYNGEE. Between the trimmed V and J ends, which lost 0 bases and 2 bases, there was a span of 9 bases. The CDR3 region is CASSVDGVAYNEQFF. Here the CDR3 DNA reads TGTGCCAGCAGCGTAGACGGGGTTGCCTACAATGAGCAGTTCTTC.

The table lists this clone with a few counts. This chain links TRBV6-2 or TRBV6-3 with TRBJ2-1, with a possible D match to TRBD2 (6 bases). V lost 6 bases and J 0 bases, leaving 15 bases between the germline ends. Germline V lookup: CDR1 MNHEY, CDR2 SVGEGT. The CDR3 loop spans 16 amino acids. CDR3 nucleotides: TGTGCCAGCAGCCCCAGGGACGGGGGCTCCTACAATGAGCAGTTCTTC. This gives the protein CASSPRDGGSYNEQFF.

The rearrangement uses TRBV10-3 and TRBJ1-2, with 9 bases fitting TRBD1. The length of the CDR3 is 17 residues. Germline V CDR1 and CDR2: ENHRY, SYGVKD. V shed 4 bases, J shed 5 bases, and the junction held 14 bases outside the gene matches. The chain's CDR3 is CAISGNRGLGGAYGYTF. CDR3 coding DNA: TGTGCCATCAGTGGTAACAGGGGGCTTGGAGGGGCGTATGGCTACACCTTC.

This clone was recorded a few times. CDR3: CASSQVAVTGELFF. For the CDR3, the DNA is TGTGCCAGCAGCCAAGTAGCGGTCACCGGGGAGCTGTTTTTT. The chain joins TRBV3-1 (or the pseudogene TRBV3-2) to TRBJ2-2; weak D call: TRBD2 (6 bases). Germline CDR1 is LGHDT and CDR2 is YNNKEL (reference sequence). This CDR3 has 14 residues. Trimming took 1 base from V and 4 from J, leaving 7 bases between them.

The chain uses TRBV4-2 and TRBJ2-2; 9 nucleotides match TRBD2. This CDR3 has 17 amino acids. Trimming removed 0 bases from V and 4 bases from J; junction bases left unmatched: 6. From germline, CDR1 is LGHNA and CDR2 YNFKEQ. Here the CDR3 reads CASSQDLTSGPTGELFF. CDR3 sequence (DNA): TGTGCCAGCAGCCAAGATTTGACTAGCGGACCCACCGGGGAGCTGTTTTTT.

V usage is TRBV2 and J usage is TRBJ1-2; TRBD1 matches 8 bases. This CDR3 contains 15 residues. CDR1 and CDR2 from the germline V gene are SNHLY and FYNNEI. Trimming took 6 bases from V and 4 from J; bases not matched to a gene: 10. The CDR3 reads CASRTGQGPLYGYTF. For the CDR3, the DNA is TGTGCCAGCAGAACCGGACAGGGACCTCTCTATGGCTACACCTTC.

The gene calls are TRBV30 and TRBJ1-6; 8 bases are a match to TRBD1. This CDR3 comprises 16 residues. Germline assignment: CDR1 GTSNPN and CDR2 SVGIG (reference sequence). V was pared by 0 bases and J by 8 bases, with 9 bases of the junction left unmatched. This chain's CDR3 is CAWSVPLDRGDSPLHF. In DNA, the CDR3 is TGTGCCTGGAGTGTCCCCCTAGACAGGGGTGATTCACCCCTCCACTTT.

V usage is TRBV5-4 and J usage is TRBJ2-3, with 10 bases fitting TRBD2. This CDR3 has 18 residues. Looked up from germline, CDR1 is SGHNT and CDR2 is YYREEE (reference sequence). V lost 4 bases and J lost 0; bases outside the gene matches: 11. For the CDR3, the DNA is TGTGCCAGCAGCCGATTAGCGGGAGGCTACCTAAGCACAGATACGCAGTATTTT. Translated: CASSRLAGGYLSTDTQYF.

This clone occurred a few times. Written as DNA, the CDR3 is TGTGCCAGCAGCTTGGGTAGCTCCTACGAGCAGTACTTC. Amino acid sequence: CASSLGSSYEQYF. This chain joins TRBV5-4 and TRBJ2-7; D gene ambiguous. Trimming took 0 bases from V and 0 from J, leaving 4 bases between them. The CDR3 is made up of 13 amino acids. Germline V gives CDR1 SGHNT, CDR2 YYREEE (reference sequence).

V is TRBV15 and J is TRBJ1-4, with a weak D call TRBD1 (6 bases). Looked up from germline, CDR1 is LNHNV and CDR2 is YYDKDF (reference sequence). V gave up 6 bases and J gave up 0 bases, with 8 bases separating them. The CDR3 runs to 14 residues. CDR3 sequence reads: CATSKGATNEKLFF. For the CDR3, the DNA is TGTGCCACCAGTAAGGGGGCAACTAATGAAAAACTGTTTTTT.

The genes are TRBV7-3 and TRBJ2-5; TRBD2 is a possible D gene (7 bases). V shed 9 bases and J shed 1 base, with 12 bases lying between them. Germline-derived CDR1 and CDR2 are SGHTA and FQGTGA. The CDR3 contains 13 residues. CDR3 in amino acids: CASSGGPQETQYF. The CDR3 DNA reads TGTGCCAGTTCCGGGGGGCCCCAAGAGACCCAGTACTTC.